These 16 T cell receptor beta chains share one sample of origin, sequenced in a study of cytomegalovirus exposure and HLA in healthy donors. The PCR used 60 Vbeta and 13 Jbeta primers. Some clones are missing from TCRdb's copy, which holds only in-frame ones; the method was immunoSEQ multiplex PCR. This sample has 150,000 to 200,000 clones, with about 80% found just once. The sequenced sample was PBMCs. The origin of the receptors is a woman between 18 and 29 years old in good health and CMV-seropositive.

The chain joins TRBV6-6 to TRBJ1-6, with TRBD1 identical over 7 bases. This CDR3 is 12 amino acids long. J was trimmed by 8 bases and V by 8 bases; bases with no gene match: 3. Germline V gives CDR1 MNHNY, CDR2 SVGAGI (reference sequence). The DNA of the CDR3 is TGTGCCAGCCGGGACAGTCATTCACCCCTCCACTTT. Residues: CASRDSHSPLHF.

This chain connects TRBV4-2 to TRBJ2-1; D is perhaps TRBD2 (5 bases). The CDR3 extends over 17 amino acids. Trimming stripped 0 bases from V and 0 bases from J, with 12 bases between. Germline V gene data show CDR1 as LGHNA and CDR2 as YNFKEQ. The CDR3: CASSQEPSGSSYNEQFF. The DNA for the CDR3 is TGTGCCAGCAGCCAAGAACCCTCGGGGAGCTCCTACAATGAGCAGTTCTTC.

This chain uses TRBV5-1 with TRBJ2-3; no clear D. The CDR3 loop spans 13 amino acids. Germline values: CDR1 SGHRS, CDR2 YFSETQ. V was trimmed by 2 bases and J by 1 base, leaving 5 bases between them. Written as DNA, the CDR3 is TGCGCCAGCAGCTTACAGCGCACAGATACGCAGTATTTT. The encoded protein is CASSLQRTDTQYF.

The chain recombines TRBV30 with TRBJ1-5; 10 bases line up with TRBD1. Germline lookup yields CDR1 GTSNPN and CDR2 SVGIG (reference sequence). This CDR3 has 14 residues. V lost 3 bases to trimming and J lost 4 bases; unmatched junction nucleotides: 3. CDR3 in DNA: TGTGCCTGGAGAGACAGGGGGCCGAATCAGCCCCAGCATTTT. It encodes CAWRDRGPNQPQHF.

This chain uses TRBV7-9 with TRBJ2-1, with D possibly TRBD2 on 5 matching bases. This CDR3 contains 16 residues. Per germline, CDR1 SEHNR and CDR2 FQNEAQ (reference sequence). Trimming removed 4 bases at V and 8 bases at J, with 21 bases between. CDR3 amino acids: CASSSLWRRAKDEQFF. CDR3 DNA sequence: TGTGCCAGCAGCTCCCTTTGGCGGCGGGCCAAGGATGAGCAGTTCTTC.

The table lists this clone with a count of one. The sample carries other DNA sequences with the same CDR3. The genes are TRBV9 and TRBJ2-1; 7 bases align to TRBD2. With 4 bases clipped from V and 0 bases from J, the junction kept 4 bases outside the gene matches. From germline, CDR1 is SGDLS and CDR2 YYNGEE. The CDR3 covers 15 residues. This CDR3 reads CASSSRGSSYNEQFF. The DNA of the CDR3 is TGTGCCAGCAGCTCGCGGGGGAGCTCCTACAATGAGCAGTTCTTC.

This clone was observed a handful of times. The chain employs TRBV5-1 and TRBJ1-5; a weak D match, TRBD1 (5 bases). The CDR3 covers 19 residues. Germline CDR1 reads SGHRS; CDR2 reads YFSETQ. Trimming removed 0 bases at V and 2 bases at J, with 21 bases between. CDR3 residues: CASSLGAGRRVGGNQPQHF. The CDR3 nucleotides read TGCGCCAGCAGCTTGGGGGCGGGGCGCAGGGTGGGTGGCAATCAGCCCCAGCATTTT.

The chain couples TRBV23-1 to TRBJ2-7, with D maybe TRBD1 (5 bases). TRBV23-1 is given ORF status, its function remaining uncertain. The length of the CDR3 is 12 residues. V lost 5 bases to trimming and J lost 7 bases, with 12 bases between them. Here the CDR3 reads CASSAQNREQYV. CDR3 in DNA: TGCGCCAGCAGTGCCCAGAACAGGGAGCAGTACGTC.

This clone was counted only a few times. This chain connects TRBV30 to TRBJ1-1; no clear D gene. Trimming cost V 1 base and J 7 bases, with 10 bases left between them. CDR3 length equals 12 residues. CDR1 GTSNPN and CDR2 SVGIG come from the germline V gene (reference sequence). CDR3 residues: CAWSASSNEAFF. CDR3 coding DNA: TGTGCCTGGAGTGCTAGCAGTAATGAAGCTTTCTTT.

This chain connects TRBV7-9 to TRBJ2-3; 7 positions match TRBD1. The CDR3 sequence is 16 residues long. The V gene's germline CDR1 is SEHNR and CDR2 FQNEAQ (reference sequence). J lost 0 bases, V lost 4 bases, and 7 bases had no gene match. This chain's CDR3 is CASSSGQTISTDTQYF. The CDR3 DNA follows: TGTGCCAGCAGCTCGGGACAGACCATTAGCACAGATACGCAGTATTTT.

The chain couples TRBV9 to TRBJ1-1, with TRBD1 matching 9 bases. After removal of 3 bases from V and 5 bases from J, the junction contained 8 bases not matched to a gene. The CDR3 has 15 amino acids. Germline loops: CDR1 SGDLS, CDR2 YYNGEE. Here the CDR3 reads CASSAPGQGGTEAFF. CDR3 coding DNA: TGTGCCAGCAGCGCGCCGGGACAGGGAGGAACTGAAGCTTTCTTT.

This chain connects TRBV29-1 to TRBJ1-2; D remains unclear. This CDR3 spans 15 amino acids. Germline-derived CDR1 and CDR2 are SQVTM and ANQGSEA. The ends were cut back, 0 bases at V and 1 base at J, with 12 bases in the middle. The CDR3 protein is CSVEDHQDYNYGYTF. CDR3 DNA sequence: TGCAGCGTTGAAGATCATCAGGATTATAACTATGGCTACACCTTC.

This clone was seen a handful of times. This chain links TRBV10-2 with TRBJ1-6; 7 bases fit TRBD1. The germline gives CDR1 WSHSY, CDR2 SAAADI. With V trimmed by 7 bases and J by 8 bases, 8 bases remained unmatched. The CDR3 sequence is 14 residues long. In DNA form, the CDR3 reads TGCGCCAGCACTAGGACAGGATTTGATTCACCCCTCCACTTT. It is translated as CASTRTGFDSPLHF.

The V and J genes are TRBV11-2 and TRBJ1-1, with D tentatively TRBD1 (5 bases). The V gene's germline CDR1 is SGHAT and CDR2 FQNNGV. The CDR3 is 12 residues long. V was clipped by 3 bases and J by 7 bases, with 9 bases between them. In nucleotides, the CDR3 is TGTGCCAGCAGCTTCGGGGGATTTGAAGCTTTCTTT. This codes for CASSFGGFEAFF.

The CDR3 is CASSQVWRITDTQYF. CDR3 nucleotides: TGCGCCAGCAGCCAAGTCTGGAGGATCACAGATACGCAGTATTTT. The J gene is TRBJ2-3, the V gene TRBV4-3; maybe TRBD2 (5 bases). V was shortened by 1 base and J by 2 bases, with 10 bases between the two germline ends. The CDR3 spans 15 residues. Germline CDR1 reads LGHNA; CDR2 reads YSLEER.

The J gene is TRBJ2-3, the V gene TRBV5-6, with 14 bases aligning to TRBD2. Germline V lookup: CDR1 SGHDT, CDR2 YYEEEE. The V gene end was trimmed by 4 bases and the J gene end by 2 bases; junction bases not matched to a gene: 6. There are 17 residues in the CDR3. CDR3 sequence: CASSLRLAGGPTDTQYF. As DNA, the CDR3 is TGTGCCAGCAGCCTCCGACTAGCGGGGGGGCCCACAGATACGCAGTATTTT.